The 28 T cell receptor beta chains below come from one sample, sequenced in a study of T cell responses to AZD1222 COVID-19 vaccine. Sequencing used immunoSEQ multiplex PCR; TCRdb keeps in-frame clones, though not all of them. The table has about 110,000 clones, roughly 85% seen once. The specimen comprised peripheral blood, sampled 28 days after the second AZD1222 dose. The receptors derive from an adult who received the AZD1222 COVID-19 vaccine.

The J gene is TRBJ1-2, the V gene TRBV3-1 (or the pseudogene TRBV3-2); D might be TRBD1 (5 bases). The ends were cut back, 0 bases at V and 5 bases at J, with 13 bases in the middle. Per the germline V gene, CDR1 is LGHDT and CDR2 is YNNKEL (reference sequence). The CDR3 is 15 residues long. DNA of the CDR3: TGTGCCAGCAGCCAAGATATGAGGGGAACGTATGGCTACACCTTC. This encodes CASSQDMRGTYGYTF.

This chain joins TRBV11-2 and TRBJ2-7; 8 bases map to TRBD1. This CDR3 has 11 amino acids. CDR1 is SGHAT, CDR2 FQNNGV, per germline. V shed 5 bases, J shed 7 bases, and the junction held 1 base outside the gene matches. This chain's CDR3 is CASSRTGEQYF. CDR3 bases: TGTGCCAGCAGCCGGACAGGGGAGCAGTACTTC.

The V and J genes are TRBV28 and TRBJ1-1; D not certain. V shed 2 bases and J shed 5 bases, with 15 bases lying between them. CDR3 length: 15 amino acids. The V gene's germline CDR1 is MDHEN and CDR2 SYDVKM. CDR3 loop: CASSLVEGLGTEAFF. Written as DNA, the CDR3 is TGTGCCAGCAGTTTAGTAGAGGGTTTAGGGACTGAAGCTTTCTTT.

The chain joins TRBV24-1 to TRBJ1-5; no reliable D call. The CDR3 is 13 residues long. V was shortened by 4 bases and J by 0 bases, with 3 bases between the two germline ends. Germline loops: CDR1 KGHDR, CDR2 SFDVKD. CDR3 nucleotide sequence: TGTGCCACCAGTGAAGTTAGCAATCAGCCCCAGCATTTT. Translation gives CATSEVSNQPQHF.

The chain carries TRBV28 and TRBJ1-4; the D is unclear. This CDR3 spans 15 amino acids. Germline V gives CDR1 MDHEN, CDR2 SYDVKM. The V and J ends lost 1 base and 0 bases respectively, with 6 bases between them. This CDR3 reads CASSLSTATNEKLFF. DNA of the CDR3: TGTGCCAGCAGTTTATCCACAGCAACTAATGAAAAACTGTTTTTT.

This clone was seen more than once but under ten times. This sequence joins TRBV29-1 and TRBJ1-1; D call uncertain. Germline CDR1 is SQVTM and CDR2 is ANQGSEA. The CDR3 sequence is 13 residues long. V lost 7 bases to trimming and J lost 1 base, with 13 bases between them. CDR3 protein: CSGLPDGNTEAFF. CDR3 DNA sequence: TGCAGCGGTCTCCCGGACGGGAACACTGAAGCTTTCTTT.

The CDR3 nucleotides are TGTGCCAGCAGCTTGGGGGGACTAGCGGTCAGCTCCTACAATGAGCAGTTCTTC. It encodes CASSLGGLAVSSYNEQFF. The chain is built from TRBV5-4 and TRBJ2-1; 11 nucleotides align to TRBD2. Trimming cost V 0 bases and J 0 bases; bases outside gene matches: 5. CDR3 size: 18 residues. Looked up from germline, CDR1 is SGHNT and CDR2 is YYREEE (reference sequence).

The V call is TRBV15, the J call TRBJ1-1; D is undetermined. In germline, CDR1 is LNHNV, CDR2 YYDKDF (reference sequence). V was shortened by 6 bases and J by 1 base, with 6 bases between the two germline ends. The CDR3 totals 12 residues. The CDR3 DNA sequence: TGTGCCACCAGGTTTGGGAACACTGAAGCTTTCTTT. It translates to CATRFGNTEAFF.

The chain uses TRBV3-1 (or the pseudogene TRBV3-2) and TRBJ2-3; D remains ambiguous. In germline, CDR1 is LGHDT, CDR2 YNNKEL (reference sequence). CDR3 length: 11 residues. V gave up 1 base and J gave up 5 bases, with 1 base separating them. The CDR3 is CASSQGDTQYF. CDR3 nucleotides: TGTGCCAGCAGCCAAGGAGATACGCAGTATTTT.

The chain employs TRBV2 and TRBJ2-7, with TRBD1 matching 9 bases. The V and J ends lost 5 bases and 3 bases, in that order; junction bases with no gene match: 11. Per germline, CDR1 SNHLY and CDR2 FYNNEI. The CDR3 spans 16 residues. CDR3 protein: CASSLGPGQGHYEQYF. CDR3 in DNA: TGTGCCAGCAGTTTAGGACCGGGACAGGGTCACTACGAGCAGTACTTC.

The chain combines TRBV27 with TRBJ1-2; 7 nucleotides match TRBD1. The V segment lost 5 bases and the J segment 8 bases; nucleotides outside the gene matches: 11. This CDR3 is built from 14 residues. Germline CDR1 and CDR2: MNHEY and SMNVEV (reference sequence). The CDR3 here is CASSPTTGNRGYTF. CDR3 sequence (DNA): TGTGCCAGCAGTCCTACGACAGGGAATCGGGGCTACACCTTC.

The CDR3 protein is CASSQTSGVGETQYF. Here the CDR3 DNA reads TGTGCCAGCAGCCAGACTAGCGGGGTGGGAGAGACCCAGTACTTC. The V and J genes are TRBV4-2 and TRBJ2-5; TRBD2 agrees at 11 bases. Germline CDR1 and CDR2: LGHNA and YNFKEQ. The trim removed 3 bases at V and 4 bases at J, leaving 4 bases unmatched. The CDR3 consists of 15 residues.

The chain combines TRBV6-2 or TRBV6-3 with TRBJ1-6, with D possibly TRBD1 on 6 matching bases. This CDR3 is 15 amino acids long. With 2 bases removed from V and 9 bases from J, the gap between germline ends came to 14 bases. Germline V gene data show CDR1 as MNHEY and CDR2 as SVGEGT. CDR3 region: CASSYPPGQISPLHF. The CDR3 DNA reads as TGTGCCAGCAGTTACCCGCCCGGACAGATTTCACCCCTCCACTTT.

The chain recombines TRBV6-5 with TRBJ2-2; 9 bases fit TRBD2. The CDR3 has 15 amino acids. CDR1 and CDR2 from the germline V gene are MNHEY and SVGAGI. V shed 0 bases and J 7 bases; nucleotides not matched to a gene: 3. For the CDR3, the DNA is TGTGCCAGCAGTTACTCTGTGACTAGCGGCGGGGAGCTGTTTTTT. Amino acid sequence: CASSYSVTSGGELFF.

The chain is built from TRBV5-1 and TRBJ2-1; TRBD1 aligns across 8 bases. The CDR3 totals 15 residues. Per germline, CDR1 SGHRS and CDR2 YFSETQ. V dropped 4 bases and J dropped 7; count of bases not matched to a gene: 10. CDR3 sequence (DNA): TGCGCCAGCAGCAGCGTGACAGGGGTAGAAAATGAGCAGTTCTTC. This encodes CASSSVTGVENEQFF.

The chain employs TRBV7-9 and TRBJ2-7; perhaps TRBD2 as D (5 bases). There are 11 residues in the CDR3. The germline V and J ends were trimmed by 4 bases and 6 bases, with 7 bases remaining between them. Germline V gene sequence: CDR1 SEHNR, CDR2 FQNEAQ (reference sequence). The CDR3: CASSYTSEQYF. The CDR3 bases are TGTGCCAGCAGCTATACTAGCGAGCAGTACTTC.

CDR3 in amino acids: CASSLEVAPRNYGYTF. The CDR3 coding sequence is TGTGCCAGCAGCTTAGAAGTGGCACCACGGAACTATGGCTACACCTTC. The chain employs TRBV7-9 and TRBJ1-2, with D uncertain. V was pared by 1 base and J by 2 bases, with 14 bases between. This CDR3 has 16 amino acids. CDR1 SEHNR and CDR2 FQNEAQ come from the germline V gene (reference sequence).

The V call is TRBV6-5, the J call TRBJ1-6; a possible D gene is TRBD1 (5 bases). Trimming removed 0 bases from V and 16 bases from J, with 10 bases in between. The CDR3 covers 12 residues. The germline V gene has CDR1 MNHEY and CDR2 SVGAGI. The CDR3 sequence: CASSYSGQELHF. DNA of the CDR3: TGTGCCAGCAGTTACTCGGGGCAGGAACTCCACTTT.

This rearrangement joins TRBV27 to TRBJ1-5, with unresolved D. Trimming removed 7 bases at V and 6 bases at J, with 13 bases between. CDR3 length equals 13 residues. The germline CDR1 and CDR2 sequences are MNHEY and SMNVEV (reference sequence). CDR3 amino acids: CASTRSFGQPQHF. The CDR3, as DNA: TGTGCCAGCACGAGATCTTTTGGTCAGCCCCAGCATTTT.

For the CDR3, the DNA is TGTGCCAGCAGTGAACTGCCCGGACAGGAGGGAAAACTGTTTTTT. As protein: CASSELPGQEGKLFF. This rearrangement joins TRBV6-1 to TRBJ1-4; 7 nucleotides agree with TRBD1. V shed 2 bases, J shed 10 bases, and the junction held 10 bases outside the gene matches. The V gene's germline CDR1 is MNHNS and CDR2 SASEGT. This CDR3 has 15 residues.

V gene TRBV6-4 combines with J gene TRBJ2-6; 8 nucleotides agree with TRBD1. The CDR3 is 18 amino acids. Germline V gene data show CDR1 as MRHNA and CDR2 as SNTAGT. V gave up 6 bases and J gave up 0 bases; unmatched junction bases: 10. The chain's CDR3 is CASSRDRPGGSGANVLTF. The DNA of the CDR3 is TGTGCCAGCAGCCGGGACAGGCCCGGAGGCTCTGGGGCCAACGTCCTGACTTTC.

The CDR3 reads CASSLFNQPQHF. Written as DNA, the CDR3 is TGTGCCAGCAGCTTATTCAACCAGCCCCAGCATTTT. The V and J genes are TRBV7-3 and TRBJ1-5; D not certain. CDR1 and CDR2 (germline): SGHTA, FQGTGA. The CDR3 sequence is 12 residues long. Trimming cost V 2 bases and J 7 bases, with 6 bases left between them.

The V and J genes are TRBV11-3 and TRBJ1-1, with a weak D call TRBD1 (5 bases). Trimming removed 5 bases at V and 2 bases at J, with 9 bases between. The CDR3 totals 13 residues. CDR1 is SGHNT, CDR2 YENEEA, per germline. The CDR3 is CASSVQENTEAFF. The CDR3 DNA reads as TGTGCCAGCAGCGTACAGGAAAACACTGAAGCTTTCTTT.

The V call is TRBV2, the J call TRBJ2-1; 7 bases agree with TRBD2. This CDR3 comprises 16 residues. In germline, CDR1 is SNHLY, CDR2 FYNNEI. Trimming at V came to 3 bases and at J to 1 base, leaving 6 bases not matched to a gene. CDR3 bases: TGTGCCAGCAGTGACCCAACTAGCGTATCCTACAATGAGCAGTTCTTC. This codes for CASSDPTSVSYNEQFF.

This chain joins TRBV12-3 or TRBV12-4 and TRBJ2-3, with D perhaps given as TRBD1 or TRBD2 (5 bases each). The CDR3 runs to 12 residues. Trimming cost V 8 bases and J 4 bases, with 10 bases left between them. The CDR3 DNA reads as TGTGCCAGCGGGTTGGGGGCAGATACGCAGTATTTT. Translated, it gives CASGLGADTQYF.

The rearrangement joins TRBV28 to TRBJ1-5; 11 positions match TRBD1. CDR3 length: 17 residues. Germline values: CDR1 MDHEN, CDR2 SYDVKM. With V trimmed by 2 bases and J by 4 bases, 7 bases remained unmatched. The CDR3 region has the DNA TGTGCCAGCAGTTTAGATTACGGGACAGGGGGAAATCAGCCCCAGCATTTT. It encodes CASSLDYGTGGNQPQHF.

This chain joins TRBV5-1 and TRBJ2-3, with 10 bases lining up with TRBD2. Germline CDR1 and CDR2: SGHRS and YFSETQ. CDR3 length: 14 residues. V lost 4 bases to trimming and J lost 3 bases; unmatched junction nucleotides: 2. CDR3 DNA: TGCGCCAGCAGCATGGGACTAGCGACAGATACGCAGTATTTT. Amino acid sequence: CASSMGLATDTQYF.

The chain employs TRBV7-2 and TRBJ2-3; 10 positions agree with TRBD2. The CDR3 loop spans 16 amino acids. Looked up from germline, CDR1 is SGHTA and CDR2 is FQGNSA. Trimming removed 6 bases from V and 4 bases from J; junction bases left unmatched: 10. CDR3 DNA: TGTGCCAGCAGGTACCCTGAGCGGGGGGGCTCAGATACGCAGTATTTT. It codes for CASRYPERGGSDTQYF.